The 8 T cell receptor beta chains in this list originate from one sample, sequenced in a study of immune characterization of retroperitoneal liposarcoma. MiXCR, applied by TCRdb to the PCR reads, yields one record per CDR3 protein. The profile shows over 9,500 distinct CDR3 sequences, over 20% of them singletons. The sequenced material came from blood. These receptor sequences come from a female donor with retroperitoneal liposarcoma.

This clonotype was seen at least ten times. This chain joins TRBV10-1 and TRBJ2-5; TRBD2 agrees at 9 bases. The DNA matches TRBJ2-7 better at its end, which makes the J call doubtful. Per germline, CDR1 WNHNN and CDR2 SYGVQD (reference sequence). This CDR3 has 16 amino acids. DNA for the CDR3: TGCGCCAGCAGTGGCCCAGGACTAGCGACCTCCTACGAGCAGTACTTC. Amino acids: CASSGPGLATSYEQYF.

This clonotype was detected many times. The chain uses TRBV12-3 or TRBV12-4 and TRBJ2-1, with 8 bases matching TRBD1. This CDR3 comprises 15 residues. Trimming took 4 bases from V and 3 from J; bases not matched to a gene: 5. The DNA for the CDR3 is TGTGCCAGCAGTTCCGACAGGGGCCACTACAATGAGCAGTTCTTC. Protein sequence: CASSSDRGHYNEQFF.

This clonotype came up once. This chain joins TRBV27 and TRBJ2-5; tentative D call: TRBD1 (5 bases). The ends were cut back, 7 bases at V and 4 bases at J, with 7 bases in the middle. The CDR3 spans 11 residues. Germline loops: CDR1 MNHEY, CDR2 SMNVEV (reference sequence). The CDR3 reads CASTQGETQYF. Written as DNA, the CDR3 is TGTGCCAGCACCCAGGGAGAGACCCAGTACTTC.

This clonotype has only a few counts. The chain is built from TRBV27 and TRBJ2-5; TRBD1 agrees at 9 bases. The ends lost 5 bases at V and 5 bases at J; junction bases unmatched: 6. This CDR3 has 14 residues. Germline CDR1 and CDR2: MNHEY and SMNVEV (reference sequence). The CDR3 is CASSPRDRVETQYF. CDR3 in DNA: TGTGCCAGCAGTCCCCGGGACAGGGTGGAGACCCAGTACTTC.

V is TRBV6-6 and J is TRBJ1-1, with D possibly matching TRBD1 (5 bases). This CDR3 has 13 amino acids. CDR1 MNHNY and CDR2 SVGAGI come from the germline V gene (reference sequence). Between the trimmed V and J ends, which lost 6 bases and 1 base, there was a span of 9 bases. CDR3 protein: CASSDSSNTEAFF. The DNA for the CDR3 is TGTGCCAGCAGCGACAGTTCGAACACTGAAGCTTTCTTT.

This clonotype is medium-sized within its sample. A single base separates this from a much larger clone, so it may be a read error. The rearrangement links TRBV6-1 to TRBJ2-5; 10 bases map to TRBD2. The ends lost 7 bases at V and 11 bases at J; junction bases unmatched: 19. Germline V CDR1 and CDR2: MNHNS, SASEGT. The CDR3 sequence is 16 residues long. Here the CDR3 DNA reads TGTGCCAGCATACTAGCGGGGTTACCCCTCTACAATGAGCAGTACTTC. This gives the protein CASILAGLPLYNEQYF.

In this sample, this clonotype is medium-sized. The genes are TRBV7-6 and TRBJ2-2, with 9 bases aligning to TRBD2. This CDR3 is built from 16 residues. With V trimmed by 2 bases and J by 3 bases, 4 bases remained unmatched. Germline V CDR1 and CDR2: SGHVS, FNYEAQ. The CDR3 DNA follows: TGTGCCAGCAGCTTAAGAGCGGGAGGTGACACCGGGGAGCTGTTTTTT. Its translation is CASSLRAGGDTGELFF.

This chain links TRBV25-1 with TRBJ2-5; 10 bases line up with TRBD1. CDR3 length: 19 residues. With V trimmed by 3 bases and J by 5 bases, 18 bases remained unmatched. Germline values: CDR1 MGHDK, CDR2 SYGVNS. CDR3 nucleotides: TGTGCCAGCAGTGACCGCGGACAGGGGGTGGGACCCGCTTTGGAGACCCAGTACTTC. It specifies CASSDRGQGVGPALETQYF.